This T cell receptor (beta chain) derives from a study of beta chain features in type 1 diabetes. The study, taken as a whole, reports: In the patient group, naive, central memory and Treg TCRB repertoires seemed more alike than in the healthy donor group. There was a moderate but significant shortening of TCRB CDR3s in all four CD4+ subsets of Type 1 diabetes patients.

Of the isolated RNA, all was reverse transcribed, and so the sequenced material was expressed TCRB transcripts. TCRdb's copy holds only in-frame clones and misses some; the assay was immunoSEQ multiplex PCR. This table holds around 400,000 clones, roughly 16% found once. The table lists this clone with a few counts. Its antigen is unidentified. From germline, CDR1 is MDHEN and CDR2 SYDVKM. After removal of 6 bases from V and 2 bases from J, the junction contained 7 bases not matched to a gene. The CDR3 has 15 residues. Sequenced input: naive CD4+ T cells from blood. The chain employs TRBV28 and TRBJ2-1, with 7 nucleotides matching TRBD1. This sequence was found in a woman younger than 35 in good health. CDR3 DNA sequence: TGTGCCAGCAGCCCGGGACAGTGGACCTACAATGAGCAGTTCTTC. Encoded protein: CASSPGQWTYNEQFF. Supplemented by reference TRBV28 and TRBJ2-1, the full variable domain reads DVKVTQSSRYLVKRTGEKVFLECVQDMDHENMFWYRQDPGLGLRLIYFSYDVKMKEKGDIPEGYSVSREKKERFSLILESASTNQTSMYLCASSPGQWTYNEQFFGPGTRLTVL.